This T cell receptor (beta chain) is from a study of molecular identifiers for immune sequencing clone quantification. As previously described, bulk TCR libraries were made using listed TCR primers. TCRdb used MiXCR to reprocess the PCR reads, holding one entry per CDR3 protein. The sample records some 320,000 distinct CDR3 sequences, about a fifth being singletons. Findings of the study overall: Clone sizes could be underestimated for highly expanded clones when identical TCR molecules share a barcode.

Germline loops: CDR1 SNHLY, CDR2 FYNNEI. CDR3 length: 14 residues. Deletions cut 0 bases from V and 4 bases from J, with 7 bases between. The authors gated naive CD8 T cells as CD8+CD4-CCR7+CD45RA+ for sorting. This clonotype was seen repeatedly, ten times or more. The target antigen is unknown. What was sequenced was naive CD8+ T cells from blood, with Jurkat cell RNA spiked in. Subset: FACS-sorted CD8+CD4-CCR7+CD45RA+ naive T cells. The sequence was collected from a human donor in good health. Some libraries in this study had Jurkat cell RNA spiked in. This chain connects TRBV2 to TRBJ1-5; D perhaps matches TRBD1 (5 bases). Here the CDR3 reads CASSEATENQPQHF. CDR3 DNA: TGTGCCAGCAGTGAAGCGACAGAAAATCAGCCCCAGCATTTT. Full variable domain (outside the CDR3, taken from reference TRBV2 and TRBJ1-5): EPEVTQTPSHQVTQMGQEVILRCVPISNHLYFYWYRQILGQKVEFLVSFYNNEISEKSEIFDDQFSVERPDGSNFTLKIRSTKLEDSAMYFCASSEATENQPQHFGDGTRLSIL.